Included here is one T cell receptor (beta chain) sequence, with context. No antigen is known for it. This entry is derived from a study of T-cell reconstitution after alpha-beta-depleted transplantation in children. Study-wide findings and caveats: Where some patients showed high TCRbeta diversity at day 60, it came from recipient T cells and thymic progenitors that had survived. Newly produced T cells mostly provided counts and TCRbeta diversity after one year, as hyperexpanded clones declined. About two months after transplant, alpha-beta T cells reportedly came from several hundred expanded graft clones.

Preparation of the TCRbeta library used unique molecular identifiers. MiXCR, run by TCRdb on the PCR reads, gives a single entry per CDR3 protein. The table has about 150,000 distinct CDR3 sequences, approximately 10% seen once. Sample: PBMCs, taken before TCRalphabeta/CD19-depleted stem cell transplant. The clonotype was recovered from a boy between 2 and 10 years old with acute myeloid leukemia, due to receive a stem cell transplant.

The CDR3 region has the DNA TGTGCCAGCATTTATAGCACAGATACGCAGTATTTT. Its protein product is CASIYSTDTQYF. This chain links TRBV12-3 or TRBV12-4 with TRBJ2-3, with D unclear. The V and J ends lost 7 bases and 0 bases respectively, with 5 bases between them. The CDR3 contains 12 residues.